Listed below are T cell receptor beta chains from one sample, sequenced in a study of yellow fever vaccine responses in identical twins. Using its own MiXCR run on the RT-PCR reads, TCRdb lists one record per CDR3 protein. The sample includes approximately 16,000 distinct CDR3 sequences, roughly 85% seen only once; the top ten take about 1.8%. The material was T cells from blood (PBMCs), unsorted or a sorted subset (not recorded which), obtained before or after yellow fever vaccination (not recorded which). The receptors were sampled from a woman between 18 and 29 years old who received the yellow fever vaccine. The CDR3 runs from the conserved cysteine through the conserved F or W. A D gene is named only where the DNA matches it firmly. Clone size is given for some rows only: seen once, a few or many times, or a class if the clone is expanded.

v_gene	abundance	j_gene	d_gene	CDR3nt	CDR3aa
TRBV11-1	-	TRBJ2-7	TRBD1	TGTGCCAGCAGCGGGACAGGGGGGCCCTCCTACGAGCAGTACTTC	CASSGTGGPSYEQYF
TRBV7-9	-	TRBJ1-2	TRBD1	TGTGCCAGCAGCATAGGGGGCCCTAACTATGGCTACACCTTC	CASSIGGPNYGYTF
TRBV5-4	once	TRBJ2-3	TRBD1	TGTGCCAGCAGCGTAAGGGACAGAGCAGATACGCAGTATTTT	CASSVRDRADTQYF
TRBV20-1	-	TRBJ2-7	TRBD2	TGCAGTGCTCGAATCTTTAGCGGGGGCTACGAGCAGTACTTC	CSARIFSGGYEQYF
TRBV2	-	TRBJ2-5	-	TGTGCCAGCAGTCACGACTGGAAAGAGACCCAGTACTTC	CASSHDWKETQYF
TRBV6-4	-	TRBJ2-1	TRBD2	TGTGCCAGCAGTGAATCGAGGGAGGGTGGGGATGAGCAGTTCTTC	CASSESREGGDEQFF
TRBV20-1	-	TRBJ1-1	-	TGCAGTGCTAGACCAGAGAATGGGGAAGCTTTCTTT	CSARPENGEAFF
TRBV11-1	-	TRBJ2-7	TRBD2	TGTGCCAGCAGCTTAAGGAGCGGGAGTGCCTACGAGCAGTACTTC	CASSLRSGSAYEQYF
TRBV20-1	-	TRBJ2-1	-	TGCAGTGCTAACTTTCTATTATCGGGAATAGGTAATGAGCAGTTCTTC	CSANFLLSGIGNEQFF
TRBV6-1	-	TRBJ2-1	-	TGTGCCAGCAGTGAAGCGCACCTCCGGGACCCGACCTACAATGAGCAGTTCTTC	CASSEAHLRDPTYNEQFF
TRBV11-1	-	TRBJ2-6	TRBD1	TGTGCCAGCAGCTTAGGACCCCCGACAGGGATCTCTGGGGCCAACGTCCTGACTTTC	CASSLGPPTGISGANVLTF
TRBV9	-	TRBJ2-7	-	TGTGCCAGCAGCGTAGGGGGGGAAGGCTACGAGCAGTACTTC	CASSVGGEGYEQYF
TRBV12-3/TRBV12-4	-	TRBJ1-4	-	TGTGCCAGCAGTTTTCCGGCAACTAATGAAAAACTGTTTTTT	CASSFPATNEKLFF
TRBV2	-	TRBJ2-7	-	TGTGCCAGCAGTGAAGTCGGGCAGGGGACCTACGAGCAGTACTTC	CASSEVGQGTYEQYF
TRBV28	-	TRBJ2-1	-	TGTGCCAGCCAGGCGGTCGCTTGGGATGAGCAGTTCTTC	CASQAVAWDEQFF
TRBV18	-	TRBJ2-3	TRBD2	TGTGCCAGCTCACCGTCTAGCGGACGCACAGATACGCAGTATTTT	CASSPSSGRTDTQYF
TRBV20-1	-	TRBJ1-1	-	TGCAGTGCTAGAACCCCCGACCGGGAAGGCACTGAAGCTTTCTTT	CSARTPDREGTEAFF
TRBV12-3/TRBV12-4	-	TRBJ2-5	-	TGTGCCAGCTCCCTAAGGAGGGTAAAAGAGACCCAGTACTTC	CASSLRRVKETQYF
TRBV11-1	-	TRBJ1-2	-	TGTGCCAGCAGCTTTCCCGGGCGTAAGCCGGATAACTATGGCTACACCTTC	CASSFPGRKPDNYGYTF
TRBV14	-	TRBJ2-3	-	TGTGCCAGCAGCCAAACGCAACTTACGCAGTATTTT	CASSQTQLTQYF
TRBV5-6	-	TRBJ2-7	-	TGTGCCAGCAGCTTAGAGACCTACGAGCAGTACTTC	CASSLETYEQYF
TRBV7-9	-	TRBJ2-5	-	TGTGCCAGCAGCTTAGTTGCAGGGTCGGAGACCCAGTACTTC	CASSLVAGSETQYF
TRBV7-6	once	TRBJ2-2	-	TGTGCCAGCAGCTTAGTTGTGGTGGGAAGTTGGGATACCGGGGAGCTGTTTTTT	CASSLVVVGSWDTGELFF